The rows below give T cell receptor beta chains drawn from one sample of a study of control samples from healthy donors and cancer patients. This table comes from immunoSEQ multiplex PCR, and its TCRdb copy is limited to in-frame clones, with some not included. The profile covers tens of thousands of clones, with 83% appearing a single time and approximately 14% taken by the ten largest. The sequencing input was blood. Every receptor here comes from a man between 60 and 70 years old in good health. Both conserved end residues are part of each CDR3. The order of the fields is CDR3 DNA, CDR3 protein, J gene, V gene, clone size, D gene. The D gene is left open where the match is weak. Expanded clones get a size class; other rows say once, few or many, or leave the size out.

CDR3 DNA: TGTGCCAGCAGCCCAGTATCCCTCGGACAGGGGCCCTACGAGCAGTACTTC
CDR3 protein: CASSPVSLGQGPYEQYF
J gene: TRBJ2-7
V gene: TRBV7-2
clone size: .
D gene: TRBD1

CDR3 DNA: TGTGCCAGCAAAGCGGGACTAGGTCCCACAGATACGCAGTATTTT
CDR3 protein: CASKAGLGPTDTQYF
J gene: TRBJ2-3
V gene: TRBV6-4
clone size: .
D gene: TRBD2

CDR3 DNA: TGTGCCAGCAGCCGGACAGGGAACTACGAGCAGTACTTC
CDR3 protein: CASSRTGNYEQYF
J gene: TRBJ2-7
V gene: TRBV2
clone size: .
D gene: TRBD1

CDR3 DNA: TGTGCCAGCAGCTGGTCCCACGAGCAGTACTTC
CDR3 protein: CASSWSHEQYF
J gene: TRBJ2-7
V gene: TRBV12-1
clone size: .
D gene: .

CDR3 DNA: TGTGCCAGCAGCTTTAGCGTCACAGATACGAAGTGTTTT
CDR3 protein: CASSFSVTDTKCF
J gene: TRBJ2-3
V gene: TRBV13
clone size: .
D gene: .

CDR3 DNA: TGCAGCGTTGAGCCCACAGGGTTCAATGAGCAGTTCTTC
CDR3 protein: CSVEPTGFNEQFF
J gene: TRBJ2-1
V gene: TRBV29-1
clone size: .
D gene: .

CDR3 DNA: TGTGCCAGCAGCTATGGACAGGGCGGTCAGCCCCAGCATTTT
CDR3 protein: CASSYGQGGQPQHF
J gene: TRBJ1-5
V gene: TRBV11-3
clone size: .
D gene: TRBD1

CDR3 DNA: TGTGCCAGCTGTAACCTCCGGGGGGGCGGGAACGCCGGGGAGCTGTTTTTT
CDR3 protein: CASCNLRGGGNAGELFF
J gene: TRBJ2-2
V gene: TRBV28
clone size: .
D gene: TRBD2

CDR3 DNA: TGTGCCAGCAGTTACCCAATAGCGGTTCCCTACAATGAGCAGTTCTTC
CDR3 protein: CASSYPIAVPYNEQFF
J gene: TRBJ2-1
V gene: TRBV6-2/TRBV6-3
clone size: .
D gene: .

CDR3 DNA: TGTGCCAGCAGCCCCTCCTACGAGCAGTACTTC
CDR3 protein: CASSPSYEQYF
J gene: TRBJ2-7
V gene: TRBV7-2
clone size: .
D gene: .

CDR3 DNA: TGTGCCAGCAGTCGGGGGGACCGAGGGGTGCCCTACGAGCAGTACTTC
CDR3 protein: CASSRGDRGVPYEQYF
J gene: TRBJ2-7
V gene: TRBV6-4
clone size: .
D gene: TRBD2

CDR3 DNA: TGTGCCAGCAGCTTAGTACCTACCCCGGTGTCAGATACGCAGTATTTT
CDR3 protein: CASSLVPTPVSDTQYF
J gene: TRBJ2-3
V gene: TRBV7-2
clone size: once
D gene: .

CDR3 DNA: TGTGCCAGCAGCGTAGGACTAGCGGAACGGGATACGCAGTATTTT
CDR3 protein: CASSVGLAERDTQYF
J gene: TRBJ2-3
V gene: TRBV9
clone size: once
D gene: TRBD2

CDR3 DNA: TGTGCCAGCACCCAGGGGACTAATACCTACGAGCAGTACTTC
CDR3 protein: CASTQGTNTYEQYF
J gene: TRBJ2-7
V gene: TRBV7-8
clone size: .
D gene: .

CDR3 DNA: TGTGCCAGCAGACCGACTAGCTTCGAGACCCAGTACTTC
CDR3 protein: CASRPTSFETQYF
J gene: TRBJ2-5
V gene: TRBV7-2
clone size: .
D gene: TRBD2

CDR3 DNA: TGTGCCAGCAGCTCCAGCGGGCCGCCCTACGAGCAGTACTTC
CDR3 protein: CASSSSGPPYEQYF
J gene: TRBJ2-7
V gene: TRBV7-2
clone size: .
D gene: .

CDR3 DNA: TGTGCCAGCGGGACAGTCCCTAATGAAAAACTGTTTTTT
CDR3 protein: CASGTVPNEKLFF
J gene: TRBJ1-4
V gene: TRBV21-1
clone size: .
D gene: .

CDR3 DNA: TGTGCCACCTGGACTAGCGTGGGGAATGAGCAGTTCTTC
CDR3 protein: CATWTSVGNEQFF
J gene: TRBJ2-1
V gene: TRBV6-6
clone size: .
D gene: TRBD2

CDR3 DNA: TGTGCCAGCAGTCCGCTACTCCGGGACAGGGATACCCACGAGCAGTACTTC
CDR3 protein: CASSPLLRDRDTHEQYF
J gene: TRBJ2-7
V gene: TRBV27
clone size: .
D gene: TRBD1

CDR3 DNA: TGTGCCAGCAGTTACAGGGGTATCACAGATACGCAGTATTTT
CDR3 protein: CASSYRGITDTQYF
J gene: TRBJ2-3
V gene: TRBV6-5
clone size: .
D gene: .

CDR3 DNA: TGTGCCAGCACCGACGCAACTAATGAAAAACTGTTTTTT
CDR3 protein: CASTDATNEKLFF
J gene: TRBJ1-4
V gene: TRBV28
clone size: .
D gene: .

CDR3 DNA: TGTGCCAGCAGCTTAACTAGCGGGAGGTTAGGCGAGCAGTACTTC
CDR3 protein: CASSLTSGRLGEQYF
J gene: TRBJ2-7
V gene: TRBV7-2
clone size: .
D gene: TRBD2

CDR3 DNA: TGTGCCAGCAGCGGTCAGCGAATGAACACTGAAGCTTTCTTT
CDR3 protein: CASSGQRMNTEAFF
J gene: TRBJ1-1
V gene: TRBV2
clone size: .
D gene: .

CDR3 DNA: TGTGCCTGGAGTGTAAGGTCTAGCGGGAGGGCCCTCTTCTCCTACGAGCAGTACTTC
CDR3 protein: CAWSVRSSGRALFSYEQYF
J gene: TRBJ2-7
V gene: TRBV30
clone size: .
D gene: TRBD2

CDR3 DNA: TGCGCCAGCAGCTTGGGACAGATATGCAATGAGCAGTTCTTC
CDR3 protein: CASSLGQICNEQFF
J gene: TRBJ2-1
V gene: TRBV5-1
clone size: .
D gene: .

CDR3 DNA: TGCGCCAGCAGCCATTTAATACTAGCGGGAAAACACGAGCAGTACTTC
CDR3 protein: CASSHLILAGKHEQYF
J gene: TRBJ2-7
V gene: TRBV4-1
clone size: .
D gene: TRBD2